The 17 T cell receptor beta chains reported below all come from one sample, sequenced in a study of blood T cell repertoires in COVID-19. The assay was immunoSEQ multiplex PCR, and TCRdb's table has in-frame clones only and misses some. Among just over 150,000 clones listed, around 93% were seen once. Sequenced input: peripheral blood. These TCRs come from a woman between 50 and 59 years old with acute or convalescent COVID-19.

The chain joins TRBV18 to TRBJ1-2; perhaps TRBD1 as D (5 bases). V lost 4 bases, J lost 2 bases, and 14 bases lay in between. CDR1 KGHSH and CDR2 LQKENI come from the germline V gene. This CDR3 comprises 15 residues. The CDR3 region has the DNA TGTGCCAGCTCACTACAAAGGGGCGTGAACTATGGCTACACCTTC. It is translated as CASSLQRGVNYGYTF.

This clone was picked up one time. The chain employs TRBV4-1 and TRBJ1-5, with TRBD1 as a possible D gene (5 bases). Trimming stripped 1 base from V and 5 bases from J, with 15 bases between. CDR1 MGHRA and CDR2 YSYEKL come from the germline V gene. The CDR3 loop spans 16 amino acids. CDR3 nucleotide sequence: TGCGCCAGCAGCCAAGTGTCGGCAGCGGGGGATCAGCCCCAGCATTTT. Translation gives CASSQVSAAGDQPQHF.

This chain uses TRBV7-2 with TRBJ2-3; TRBD2 agrees at 9 bases. This CDR3 has 17 amino acids. The germline CDR1 and CDR2 sequences are SGHTA and FQGNSA. Trimming removed 1 base from V and 4 bases from J; junction bases left unmatched: 9. CDR3 sequence reads: CASSLVGAGGISDTQYF. The CDR3 DNA reads TGTGCCAGCAGCTTAGTAGGAGCGGGGGGTATATCAGATACGCAGTATTTT.

This sequence joins TRBV5-4 and TRBJ1-4; D is possibly TRBD1 (5 bases). Germline V gene lookup returns CDR1 SGHNT and CDR2 YYREEE (reference sequence). Trimming shortened V by 4 bases and J by 1 base, and 8 bases separated the two germline ends. The CDR3 is 14 amino acids. CDR3 region: CASSQGGTNEKLFF. The DNA for the CDR3 is TGTGCCAGCAGCCAGGGCGGAACTAATGAAAAACTGTTTTTT.

The rearrangement joins TRBV2 to TRBJ1-4; 7 bases map to TRBD1. The germline V gene encodes CDR1 SNHLY and CDR2 FYNNEI. J lost 8 bases, V lost 6 bases, and 6 bases had no gene match. The CDR3 contains 13 residues. The CDR3 is CASSVGTVEKLFF. CDR3 in DNA: TGTGCCAGCAGCGTAGGGACAGTAGAAAAACTGTTTTTT.

About this clone itself: The same CDR3 is also encoded by other DNA sequences in this sample. This chain uses TRBV19 with TRBJ2-1; possible D gene TRBD1, 5 bases. Between the trimmed V and J ends, which lost 3 bases and 4 bases, there was a span of 13 bases. CDR3 length: 15 residues. Germline CDR1 LNHDA, CDR2 SQIVND (reference sequence). This CDR3 is CASSISGSSYNEQFF. CDR3 sequence (DNA): TGTGCCAGTAGTATTTCAGGGTCCTCGTACAATGAGCAGTTCTTC. Combining the CDR3 with reference TRBV19 and TRBJ2-1 gives the whole variable domain DGGITQSPKYLFRKEGQNVTLSCEQNLNHDAMYWYRQDPGQGLRLIYYSQIVNDFQKGDIAEGYSVSREKKESFPLTVTSAQKNPTAFYLCASSISGSSYNEQFFGPGTRLTVL.

J is TRBJ1-1 and V is TRBV6-2 or TRBV6-3; no clear D. Trimming shortened V by 4 bases and J by 5 bases, and 11 bases separated the two germline ends. Germline values: CDR1 MNHEY, CDR2 SVGEGT. The CDR3 has 13 amino acids. The CDR3 here is CASSLREKTEAFF. The CDR3 DNA reads as TGTGCCAGCAGTTTGAGAGAAAAGACTGAAGCTTTCTTT.

The rearrangement uses TRBV20-1 and TRBJ1-1; 7 nucleotides line up with TRBD1. The germline CDR1 and CDR2 sequences are DFQATT and SNEGSKA (reference sequence). The CDR3 extends over 11 amino acids. Trimming took 4 bases from V and 7 from J; bases not matched to a gene: 3. The chain's CDR3 is CSANRGGEAFF. In nucleotides, the CDR3 is TGCAGTGCTAACAGGGGTGGTGAAGCTTTCTTT.

There are a few counts of this clone. The chain is built from TRBV5-1 and TRBJ1-2; D gene ambiguous. Trimming took 0 bases from V and 6 from J, leaving 6 bases between them. This CDR3 contains 12 residues. Germline lookup yields CDR1 SGHRS and CDR2 YFSETQ. The CDR3 here is CASSLAGDGYTF. The CDR3 coding sequence is TGCGCCAGCAGCTTGGCCGGGGATGGCTACACCTTC.

The chain couples TRBV27 to TRBJ2-7; perhaps TRBD1 as D (6 bases). CDR3 length: 13 residues. CDR1 MNHEY and CDR2 SMNVEV come from the germline V gene (reference sequence). The ends were cut back, 0 bases at V and 4 bases at J, with 7 bases in the middle. The chain's CDR3 is CASSLSDRYEQYF. The DNA of the CDR3 is TGTGCCAGCAGTTTATCGGACAGATACGAGCAGTACTTC.

The V call is TRBV11-2, the J call TRBJ2-2; 8 bases fit TRBD1. Germline V gives CDR1 SGHAT, CDR2 FQNNGV. Trimming cost V 3 bases and J 2 bases; bases outside gene matches: 5. The CDR3 runs to 16 residues. As DNA, the CDR3 is TGTGCCAGCAGCTTTGACAGGGGCCTAAACACCGGGGAGCTGTTTTTT. Its translation is CASSFDRGLNTGELFF.

This sequence joins TRBV10-3 and TRBJ2-2; 7 positions match TRBD1. Germline assignment: CDR1 ENHRY and CDR2 SYGVKD. The junction had 6 bases not matched to a gene; V was cut back by 4 bases and J by 4 bases. This CDR3 spans 15 amino acids. The CDR3 region is CAISGNRGGTGELFF. Here the CDR3 DNA reads TGTGCCATCAGTGGTAACAGGGGCGGCACCGGGGAGCTGTTTTTT.

This chain joins TRBV19 and TRBJ1-2, with D uncertain. The length of the CDR3 is 15 residues. Germline V gives CDR1 LNHDA, CDR2 SQIVND (reference sequence). V lost 1 base and J 3 bases, leaving 12 bases between the germline ends. The CDR3, as DNA: TGTGCCAGTAGTATAGGGGCAAGATCGGACTATGGCTACACCTTC. Residues: CASSIGARSDYGYTF.

This sequence joins TRBV19 and TRBJ1-1; D gene ambiguous. V was pared by 0 bases and J by 5 bases, with 7 bases between. Germline values: CDR1 LNHDA, CDR2 SQIVND (reference sequence). This CDR3 spans 13 amino acids. CDR3 DNA: TGTGCCAGTAGTATAGATCCCGGGACTGAAGCTTTCTTT. As protein: CASSIDPGTEAFF.

V usage is TRBV9 and J usage is TRBJ2-5, with 8 bases matching TRBD2. The CDR3 covers 15 residues. CDR1 is SGDLS and CDR2 is YYNGEE in the germline V gene. The trim removed 4 bases at V and 2 bases at J, leaving 7 bases unmatched. The CDR3 reads CASSTPPGGQETQYF. CDR3 DNA sequence: TGTGCCAGCAGCACCCCTCCGGGGGGGCAAGAGACCCAGTACTTC.

The gene calls are TRBV19 and TRBJ1-1; 12 nucleotides align to TRBD1. This CDR3 spans 17 amino acids. From germline, CDR1 is LNHDA and CDR2 SQIVND (reference sequence). Trimming removed 4 bases from V and 0 bases from J; junction bases left unmatched: 6. The CDR3 DNA sequence: TGTGCCAGTAGTACCGGGACAGGGGGCTTAATGAACACTGAAGCTTTCTTT. This gives the protein CASSTGTGGLMNTEAFF.

This chain connects TRBV14 to TRBJ1-5; D is uncertain. The V end was cut by 5 bases, the J end by 0 bases, with 14 bases between. The CDR3 has 16 residues. Germline V gene sequence: CDR1 SGHDN, CDR2 FVKESK. CDR3 sequence: CASSSWTDGSNQPQHF. The DNA of the CDR3 is TGTGCCAGCAGCTCCTGGACTGACGGTAGCAATCAGCCCCAGCATTTT.